The source of this T cell receptor beta chain is a study of blood T cell repertoires in COVID-19. Profiled with immunoSEQ multiplex PCR; TCRdb holds only in-frame clones, not every one. The sample consists of under 250,000 clones, approximately 83% of them appearing once. This CDR3 is built from 11 residues. V was cut by 6 bases and J by 9 bases, with 9 bases left in between. The V gene's germline CDR1 is MDHEN and CDR2 SYDVKM. Material for sequencing was peripheral blood. The sequence was obtained from a man aged 25 to 40 who had recovered from COVID-19. The chain is built from TRBV28 and TRBJ1-3; D gene unclear. This chain's CDR3 is CASSLEGTIYF. The CDR3, as DNA: TGTGCCAGCAGCTTGGAGGGCACCATATATTTT. The full variable domain, completed using reference TRBV28 and TRBJ1-3, is DVKVTQSSRYLVKRTGEKVFLECVQDMDHENMFWYRQDPGLGLRLIYFSYDVKMKEKGDIPEGYSVSREKKERFSLILESASTNQTSMYLCASSLEGTIYFGEGSWLTVV.